The next 26 T cell receptor beta chains were all read from a single sample in a study of T cell responses to AZD1222 COVID-19 vaccine. Data came from immunoSEQ multiplex PCR; TCRdb stores just in-frame clones and leaves some out. The data show tens of thousands of clones, about nine tenths seen once. The source was peripheral blood, collected 28 days after the second AZD1222 dose. The source is an adult who received the AZD1222 COVID-19 vaccine.

The gene calls are TRBV19 and TRBJ2-6, with D perhaps TRBD2 (5 bases). CDR1 is LNHDA and CDR2 is SQIVND in the germline V gene (reference sequence). V shed 3 bases and J shed 4 bases, with 10 bases lying between them. The CDR3 length is 15 residues. CDR3 DNA: TGTGCCAGTAGTATCGAGGGATCAGGGGCCAACGTCCTGACTTTC. Its protein is CASSIEGSGANVLTF.

V and J are TRBV24-1 and TRBJ1-2, with D possibly matching TRBD1 (6 bases). Trimming left V 2 bases short and J 3 bases short, with 18 bases between. Germline values: CDR1 KGHDR, CDR2 SFDVKD. There are 17 residues in the CDR3. The CDR3 DNA reads TGTGCCACCAGTGATTCGGCCAGGGGCCGCCTGGACTATGGCTACACCTTC. Protein: CATSDSARGRLDYGYTF.

V gene TRBV10-3 combines with J gene TRBJ1-1, with 7 bases that match TRBD1. The CDR3 runs 15 residues. V dropped 2 bases and J dropped 3; count of bases not matched to a gene: 6. The germline V gene encodes CDR1 ENHRY and CDR2 SYGVKD. This chain's CDR3 is CAISEAGGSDTEAFF. CDR3 DNA: TGTGCCATCAGTGAGGCAGGGGGAAGTGACACTGAAGCTTTCTTT.

This chain uses TRBV10-3 with TRBJ2-7, with 10 bases aligning to TRBD1. CDR1 ENHRY and CDR2 SYGVKD come from the germline V gene. The CDR3 runs 14 residues. Unmatched junction bases numbered 7, after V lost 5 bases and J lost 6 bases. In nucleotides, the CDR3 is TGTGCCATCAGTCCCGGGACAGGGGTTCGCGAGCAGTACTTC. This translates into CAISPGTGVREQYF.

V is TRBV5-1 and J is TRBJ2-5; D unclear. Trimming took off 0 bases at V and 1 base at J, with 7 bases between the two ends. CDR1 and CDR2 from the germline V gene are SGHRS and YFSETQ. The CDR3 consists of 14 residues. The CDR3 is CASSLEQPQETQYF. The CDR3 coding sequence is TGCGCCAGCAGCTTGGAACAGCCCCAAGAGACCCAGTACTTC.

The chain combines TRBV7-2 with TRBJ2-7; D ambiguous. V gave up 0 bases and J gave up 0 bases, with 12 bases separating them. The CDR3 is 16 amino acids. Germline V lookup: CDR1 SGHTA, CDR2 FQGNSA. The DNA of the CDR3 is TGTGCCAGCAGCTTAGCGCTGGGGATCTCCTCCTACGAGCAGTACTTC. This sequence encodes CASSLALGISSYEQYF.

The chain joins TRBV6-1 to TRBJ1-5, with D maybe TRBD1 (5 bases). Deletions cut 0 bases from V and 4 bases from J, with 7 bases between. This CDR3 comprises 14 residues. CDR1 and CDR2 from the germline V gene are MNHNS and SASEGT. The CDR3 coding sequence is TGTGCCAGCAGTGAAGCGGGGGGGAATCAGCCCCAGCATTTT. Amino acids: CASSEAGGNQPQHF.

This clone was seen a few times. The chain recombines TRBV2 with TRBJ2-5; 10 nucleotides align to TRBD1. This CDR3 spans 14 amino acids. Trimming took 3 bases from V and 5 from J; bases not matched to a gene: 3. Germline V gene sequence: CDR1 SNHLY, CDR2 FYNNEI. CDR3 protein: CASSDGQGGETQYF. CDR3 DNA sequence: TGTGCCAGCAGTGACGGACAGGGGGGGGAGACCCAGTACTTC. Looking up the rest from reference TRBV2 and TRBJ2-5 gives the full variable domain: EPEVTQTPSHQVTQMGQEVILRCVPISNHLYFYWYRQILGQKVEFLVSFYNNEISEKSEIFDDQFSVERPDGSNFTLKIRSTKLEDSAMYFCASSDGQGGETQYFGPGTRLLVL.

The V gene is TRBV11-3, the J gene TRBJ1-2; TRBD1 might be the D (6 bases). V shed 5 bases and J shed 0 bases, with 13 bases lying between them. The CDR3 sequence is 15 residues long. Germline CDR1 reads SGHNT; CDR2 reads YENEEA. CDR3 DNA: TGTGCCAGCAGCCCTTTAGGGGGTTCTAACTATGGCTACACCTTC. It translates to CASSPLGGSNYGYTF.

This clone appeared a single time. The chain carries TRBV7-8 and TRBJ1-1; no firm D call. Trimming shortened V by 4 bases and J by 1 base, and 10 bases separated the two germline ends. The germline V gene encodes CDR1 SGHVS and CDR2 FQNEAQ. The CDR3 covers 14 residues. CDR3 DNA sequence: TGTGCCAGCAGCTCCGGCACACGGAACACTGAAGCTTTCTTT. Translation: CASSSGTRNTEAFF.

The chain joins TRBV5-6 to TRBJ2-1; 9 bases line up with TRBD1. This CDR3 spans 14 amino acids. Germline CDR1 and CDR2: SGHDT and YYEEEE. Trimming at V came to 6 bases and at J to 5 bases, leaving 6 bases not matched to a gene. The CDR3 DNA reads TGTGCCAGCATCCTCTGGACAGGGGACAATGAGCAGTTCTTC. Encoded protein: CASILWTGDNEQFF. The whole variable domain, filled in from reference TRBV5-6 and TRBJ2-1, reads DAGVTQSPTHLIKTRGQQVTLRCSPKSGHDTVSWYQQALGQGPQFIFQYYEEEERQRGNFPDRFSGHQFPNYSSELNVNALLLGDSALYLCASILWTGDNEQFFGPGTRLTVL.

V and J are TRBV11-3 and TRBJ2-2, with 8 bases lining up with TRBD1. With 5 bases clipped from V and 6 bases from J, the junction kept 11 bases outside the gene matches. The length of the CDR3 is 16 residues. CDR1 and CDR2 (germline): SGHNT, YENEEA. CDR3 in DNA: TGTGCCAGCAGCACCTGGACAGGGTTGATTCCCGGGGAGCTGTTTTTT. Translated, it gives CASSTWTGLIPGELFF.

This chain connects TRBV27 to TRBJ1-6, with 7 bases that match TRBD1. V lost 5 bases, J lost 9 bases, and 4 bases stayed unmatched. This CDR3 is built from 13 residues. The germline V gene has CDR1 MNHEY and CDR2 SMNVEV (reference sequence). CDR3 sequence: CASSHTGVSPLHF. The CDR3 DNA follows: TGTGCCAGCAGTCATACAGGGGTTTCACCCCTCCACTTT.

A few counts support this clone. CDR3 nucleotide sequence: TGTGCTTTCCAAGGGGGGGGCACAGATACGCAGTATTTT. It translates to CAFQGGGTDTQYF. V is TRBV30 and J is TRBJ2-3; a possible D gene is TRBD2 (7 bases). CDR1 GTSNPN and CDR2 SVGIG come from the germline V gene (reference sequence). The CDR3 is 13 residues long.

The chain carries TRBV24-1 and TRBJ2-1; 10 positions match TRBD2. CDR1 KGHDR and CDR2 SFDVKD come from the germline V gene. The trim removed 4 bases at V and 8 bases at J, leaving 4 bases unmatched. The CDR3 is 14 residues long. CDR3 in DNA: TGTGCCACCAGTGAATCGGGGACTAGCGATGAGCAGTTCTTC. As protein: CATSESGTSDEQFF.

V gene TRBV30 combines with J gene TRBJ1-1; D perhaps matches TRBD1 (5 bases). Trimming removed 5 bases from V and 1 base from J, with 14 bases in between. CDR3 size: 14 residues. CDR1 is GTSNPN, CDR2 SVGIG, per germline (reference sequence). The CDR3 sequence is CAWGPGLPNTEAFF. For the CDR3, the DNA is TGTGCCTGGGGGCCAGGGCTTCCGAACACTGAAGCTTTCTTT. The variable domain in full, with the rest retrieved from reference TRBV30 and TRBJ1-1, is SQTIHQWPATLVQPVGSPLSLECTVEGTSNPNLYWYRQAAGRGLQLLFYSVGIGQISSEVPQNLSASRPQDRQFILSSKKLLLSDSGFYLCAWGPGLPNTEAFFGQGTRLTVV.

The V gene is TRBV30, the J gene TRBJ2-5; 8 nucleotides line up with TRBD1. This CDR3 comprises 14 residues. V shed 5 bases and J 4 bases; nucleotides not matched to a gene: 9. Germline V lookup: CDR1 GTSNPN, CDR2 SVGIG (reference sequence). CDR3 bases: TGTGCCTGGCAAACAGGGGGTGCCGGAGAGACCCAGTACTTC. Protein: CAWQTGGAGETQYF.

V is TRBV7-9 and J is TRBJ2-7; 8 nucleotides match TRBD2. The CDR3 has 14 amino acids. Germline lookup yields CDR1 SEHNR and CDR2 FQNEAQ (reference sequence). V dropped 4 bases and J dropped 6; count of bases not matched to a gene: 8. CDR3 DNA: TGTGCCAGCAGCTCCGGGACTAGTTTCGGCGAGCAGTACTTC. This gives the protein CASSSGTSFGEQYF. The full variable domain, with the rest looked up from reference TRBV7-9 and TRBJ2-7, is DTGVSQNPRHKITKRGQNVTFRCDPISEHNRLYWYRQTLGQGPEFLTYFQNEAQLEKSRLLSDRFSAERPKGSFSTLEIQRTEQGDSAMYLCASSSGTSFGEQYFGPGTRLTVT.

This rearrangement joins TRBV18 to TRBJ1-3; D not certain. V gave up 3 bases and J gave up 4 bases, with 16 bases separating them. Germline V gene data show CDR1 as KGHSH and CDR2 as LQKENI. This CDR3 is 16 amino acids long. As DNA, the CDR3 is TGTGCCAGCTCACCTTATCGGGAAACTGCAGGAAACACCATATATTTT. This codes for CASSPYRETAGNTIYF. The full variable domain, rest sourced from reference TRBV18 and TRBJ1-3, is NAGVMQNPRHLVRRRGQEARLRCSPMKGHSHVYWYRQLPEEGLKFMVYLQKENIIDESGMPKERFSAEFPKEGPSILRIQQVVRGDSAAYFCASSPYRETAGNTIYFGEGSWLTVV.

This chain uses TRBV9 with TRBJ1-2, with D possibly being TRBD1 (5 bases). Germline V gene sequence: CDR1 SGDLS, CDR2 YYNGEE. CDR3 length: 15 residues. The V gene lost 4 bases and the J gene lost 3 bases, with 16 bases spanning the gap. Here the CDR3 reads CASSPGRWGDYGYTF. In DNA, the CDR3 is TGTGCCAGCAGCCCGGGGAGGTGGGGGGACTATGGCTACACCTTC.

The chain recombines TRBV2 with TRBJ2-1; 11 bases align to TRBD2. The CDR3 is made up of 15 amino acids. Unmatched junction bases numbered 6, after V lost 4 bases and J lost 7 bases. The germline gives CDR1 SNHLY, CDR2 FYNNEI. For the CDR3, the DNA is TGTGCCAGCAGTGGTGTAGCGGGAGGGAATAATGAGCAGTTCTTC. Its protein is CASSGVAGGNNEQFF.

This chain joins TRBV5-4 and TRBJ1-2; no reliable D call. This CDR3 is built from 15 residues. The V and J ends lost 4 bases and 1 base respectively, with 14 bases between them. Germline CDR1 SGHNT, CDR2 YYREEE (reference sequence). The CDR3: CASSPDSTSNYGYTF. The CDR3 coding sequence is TGTGCCAGCAGCCCTGATTCGACCAGTAACTATGGCTACACCTTC.

This chain uses TRBV11-2 with TRBJ1-2, with D maybe TRBD1 (5 bases). The length of the CDR3 is 15 residues. With 5 bases removed from V and 2 bases from J, the gap between germline ends came to 15 bases. Germline CDR1 SGHAT, CDR2 FQNNGV. The chain's CDR3 is CASSKFQGWNYGYTF. The CDR3 region has the DNA TGTGCCAGCAGCAAGTTTCAGGGTTGGAACTATGGCTACACCTTC.

The chain recombines TRBV7-2 with TRBJ2-3, with D hard to call. V was cut by 5 bases and J by 0 bases, with 12 bases left in between. In germline, CDR1 is SGHTA, CDR2 FQGNSA. The CDR3 covers 15 residues. The CDR3 reads CASSLWPASTDTQYF. Here the CDR3 DNA reads TGTGCCAGCAGCCTTTGGCCAGCTAGCACAGATACGCAGTATTTT. The whole variable domain, remainder taken from reference TRBV7-2 and TRBJ2-3, is GAGVSQSPSNKVTEKGKDVELRCDPISGHTALYWYRQSLGQGLEFLIYFQGNSAPDKSGLPSDRFSAERTGGSVSTLTIQRTQQEDSAVYLCASSLWPASTDTQYFGPGTRLTVL.

This clone was seen only a few times. J is TRBJ2-5 and V is TRBV6-5; 10 nucleotides agree with TRBD1. There are 14 residues in the CDR3. V lost 8 bases, J lost 3 bases, and 6 bases stayed unmatched. Germline V gene data show CDR1 as MNHEY and CDR2 as SVGAGI. This CDR3 is CASRRDRGEETQYF. CDR3 DNA: TGTGCCAGCCGGCGGGACAGGGGTGAAGAGACCCAGTACTTC.

The CDR3, as DNA: TGCGCCAGCAGCCAAAACCAAGAGACCCAGTACTTC. Its protein product is CASSQNQETQYF. This chain joins TRBV4-1 and TRBJ2-5; D call uncertain. The germline V gene has CDR1 MGHRA and CDR2 YSYEKL. V dropped 2 bases and J dropped 0 bases, with 1 base sitting between them. The CDR3 has 12 residues.